A single T cell receptor (beta chain) is shown here with its context. CDR1 and CDR2 (germline): LNHDA, SQIVND (reference sequence). This CDR3 is built from 13 residues. V lost 6 bases and J 9 bases, leaving 15 bases between the germline ends. These data originate in a study of T cell responses to AZD1222 COVID-19 vaccine. Data came from immunoSEQ multiplex PCR; TCRdb stores just in-frame clones and leaves some out. Of just over 80,000 clones listed, 75% to 90% are singletons. The gene calls are TRBV19 and TRBJ1-5, with D maybe TRBD1 (6 bases). Specimen: peripheral blood, collected on day 0 of AZD1222 vaccination. This TCR was sampled from an adult in good health. Here the CDR3 reads CASRGGPGGPQHF. The DNA for the CDR3 is TGTGCCAGTAGAGGGGGGCCTGGGGGGCCCCAGCATTTT.